This TCR beta chain was obtained from a study of blood T cells in healthy people across ages. Alongside a J-beta primer mix, a sample-barcoded 5' primer served in a second PCR lasting about 7 to 11 cycles. Using its own MiXCR run on the 5' RACE reads, TCRdb lists one record per CDR3 protein. The sample has roughly 1,500,000 distinct CDR3 sequences, roughly 45% seen once. This clonotype has more than one count but fewer than ten. Between the trimmed V and J ends, which lost 0 bases and 7 bases, there was a span of 9 bases. This CDR3 spans 13 amino acids. Germline assignment: CDR1 LGHNA and CDR2 YNFKEQ.

The sequencing input was blood. This receptor was obtained from a woman under 30 in good health. The chain uses TRBV4-2 and TRBJ1-2; TRBD1 might be the D (6 bases). The CDR3 DNA reads TGTGCCAGCAGCCAAGAGGGGGCTGGTGGCTACACCTTC. Translated: CASSQEGAGGYTF.